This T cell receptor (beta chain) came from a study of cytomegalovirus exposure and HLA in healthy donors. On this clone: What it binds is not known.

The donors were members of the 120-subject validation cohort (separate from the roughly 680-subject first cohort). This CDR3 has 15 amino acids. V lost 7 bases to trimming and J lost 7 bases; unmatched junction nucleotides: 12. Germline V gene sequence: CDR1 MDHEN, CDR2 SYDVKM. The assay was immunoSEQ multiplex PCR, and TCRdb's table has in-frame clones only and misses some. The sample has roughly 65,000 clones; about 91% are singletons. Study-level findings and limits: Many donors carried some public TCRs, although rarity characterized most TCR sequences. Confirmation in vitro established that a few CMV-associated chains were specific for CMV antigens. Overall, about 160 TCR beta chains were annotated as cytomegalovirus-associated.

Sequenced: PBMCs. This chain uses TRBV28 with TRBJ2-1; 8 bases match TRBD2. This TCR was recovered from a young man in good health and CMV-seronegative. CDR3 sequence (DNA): TGTGCCAGCACCCCTATGGGACTAGGACCGAATGAGCAGTTCTTC. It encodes CASTPMGLGPNEQFF.